Listed here are 23 T cell receptor beta chains from one sample, sequenced in a study of cytomegalovirus exposure and HLA in healthy donors. PCR primers comprised 60 Vbeta and 13 Jbeta primers. Profiling relied on immunoSEQ multiplex PCR, and the TCRdb table lists in-frame clones only, not all of them. Among approximately 150,000 clones listed, around 60% were seen once. The sample consisted of PBMCs. Every receptor here comes from an older woman in good health and CMV-seropositive.

V gene TRBV7-2 combines with J gene TRBJ2-7, with TRBD1 as a possible D gene (6 bases). The CDR3 runs to 13 residues. Trimming shortened V by 5 bases and J by 5 bases, and 13 bases separated the two germline ends. The germline CDR1 and CDR2 sequences are SGHTA and FQGNSA. CDR3: CASSRNRENEQYF. The CDR3 DNA reads TGTGCCAGCAGCCGAAACAGGGAGAACGAGCAGTACTTC.

The chain employs TRBV28 and TRBJ1-1, with D maybe TRBD1 (6 bases). CDR3 length: 14 amino acids. The ends were cut back, 6 bases at V and 2 bases at J, with 13 bases in the middle. Germline V gene sequence: CDR1 MDHEN, CDR2 SYDVKM. Here the CDR3 DNA reads TGTGCCAGCAGCCAGGGACACGTAAACACTGAAGCTTTCTTT. It translates to CASSQGHVNTEAFF.

The chain links TRBV9 to TRBJ2-3; D is possibly TRBD1 (6 bases). V was clipped by 4 bases and J by 5 bases, with 17 bases between them. The germline V gene encodes CDR1 SGDLS and CDR2 YYNGEE. This CDR3 is 15 amino acids long. CDR3 sequence: CASSQQGNGEDTQYF. CDR3 DNA sequence: TGTGCCAGCAGCCAACAGGGTAACGGTGAAGATACGCAGTATTTT. The variable domain in full, with the rest retrieved from reference TRBV9 and TRBJ2-3, is DSGVTQTPKHLITATGQRVTLRCSPRSGDLSVYWYQQSLDQGLQFLIQYYNGEERAKGNILERFSAQQFPDLHSELNLSSLELGDSALYFCASSQQGNGEDTQYFGPGTRLTVL.

CDR3 amino acids: CASSLRASGRNETQYF. The CDR3, as DNA: TGTGCCAGCAGTTTAAGGGCTAGCGGGAGGAACGAGACCCAGTACTTC. The chain uses TRBV28 and TRBJ2-5; 11 positions match TRBD2. CDR3 length equals 16 residues. The trim removed 2 bases at V and 5 bases at J, leaving 7 bases unmatched. Germline V gene data show CDR1 as MDHEN and CDR2 as SYDVKM.

The chain recombines TRBV7-9 with TRBJ1-4, with a weak D call TRBD1 (6 bases). V lost 4 bases and J lost 0, with 9 bases in between. The CDR3 consists of 15 residues. The germline V gene has CDR1 SEHNR and CDR2 FQNEAQ (reference sequence). The CDR3 DNA is TGTGCCAGCAGCTCTAGGACAGCAACTAATGAAAAACTGTTTTTT. This gives the protein CASSSRTATNEKLFF.

This clone has a handful of counts. The chain joins TRBV4-2 to TRBJ2-3; 7 bases agree with TRBD2. Unmatched junction bases numbered 11, after V lost 4 bases and J lost 1 base. The CDR3 is 17 residues long. The germline CDR1 and CDR2 sequences are LGHNA and YNFKEQ. CDR3 nucleotide sequence: TGTGCCAGCAGCCCCCAATCGGGGGGTTGGGGCACAGATACGCAGTATTTT. This codes for CASSPQSGGWGTDTQYF.

The sample holds a few counts of this clone. The rearrangement uses TRBV5-1 and TRBJ1-5; D unclear. This CDR3 contains 13 residues. V was cut by 4 bases and J by 1 base, with 6 bases left in between. From germline, CDR1 is SGHRS and CDR2 YFSETQ. CDR3 residues: CASSASSNQPQHF. The DNA of the CDR3 is TGCGCCAGCAGCGCGTCGAGCAATCAGCCCCAGCATTTT. Full variable domain (outside the CDR3, taken from reference TRBV5-1 and TRBJ1-5): KAGVTQTPRYLIKTRGQQVTLSCSPISGHRSVSWYQQTPGQGLQFLFEYFSETQRNKGNFPGRFSGRQFSNSRSEMNVSTLELGDSALYLCASSASSNQPQHFGDGTRLSIL.

This clone was counted a few times. This chain joins TRBV7-3 and TRBJ2-3; weak D call: TRBD1 (6 bases). The CDR3 covers 13 residues. Trimming took off 2 bases at V and 5 bases at J, with 8 bases between the two ends. Germline assignment: CDR1 SGHTA and CDR2 FQGTGA. The CDR3 region is CASSLQGQDTQYF. The DNA for the CDR3 is TGTGCCAGCAGCTTACAGGGACAAGATACGCAGTATTTT.

The rearrangement links TRBV7-2 to TRBJ2-3; a possible D gene is TRBD2 (7 bases). CDR1 and CDR2 from the germline V gene are SGHTA and FQGNSA. The CDR3 has 17 residues. With 6 bases removed from V and 0 bases from J, the gap between germline ends came to 19 bases. CDR3 amino acids: CASRTRGGGTSTDTQYF. The DNA of the CDR3 is TGTGCCAGCAGAACTCGAGGGGGGGGCACTAGCACAGATACGCAGTATTTT. The full variable domain, its missing parts supplied by reference TRBV7-2 and TRBJ2-3, is GAGVSQSPSNKVTEKGKDVELRCDPISGHTALYWYRQSLGQGLEFLIYFQGNSAPDKSGLPSDRFSAERTGGSVSTLTIQRTQQEDSAVYLCASRTRGGGTSTDTQYFGPGTRLTVL.

This chain connects TRBV19 to TRBJ1-5; no firm D call. This CDR3 contains 15 residues. Trimming cost V 7 bases and J 1 base, with 14 bases left between them. Germline assignment: CDR1 LNHDA and CDR2 SQIVND (reference sequence). The CDR3 region is CASTQSGGSNQPQHF. CDR3 DNA sequence: TGTGCCAGTACGCAGTCAGGCGGGAGCAATCAGCCCCAGCATTTT.

The V call is TRBV28, the J call TRBJ1-2, with 8 bases identical to TRBD1. CDR3 length: 15 amino acids. The V and J ends lost 1 base and 2 bases, in that order; junction bases with no gene match: 3. From germline, CDR1 is MDHEN and CDR2 SYDVKM. DNA for the CDR3: TGTGCCAGCAGTTTATCCCGGACAGGGAACTATGGCTACACCTTC. Its protein product is CASSLSRTGNYGYTF.

This clone was observed a handful of times. The rearrangement uses TRBV18 and TRBJ2-7; D is possibly TRBD1 (5 bases). Germline CDR1 reads KGHSH; CDR2 reads LQKENI. Trimming took off 3 bases at V and 4 bases at J, with 10 bases between the two ends. The CDR3 runs 13 residues. The CDR3 loop reads CASSPVQGYEQYF. The CDR3 nucleotides read TGTGCCAGCTCACCGGTGCAGGGATACGAGCAGTACTTC.

The V gene is TRBV9, the J gene TRBJ2-7, with 12 bases that match TRBD1. Trimming removed 4 bases from V and 3 bases from J; junction bases left unmatched: 8. Germline V gene lookup returns CDR1 SGDLS and CDR2 YYNGEE. The CDR3 runs 16 residues. CDR3 in amino acids: CASSSSGTGGRYEQYF. DNA for the CDR3: TGTGCCAGCAGCAGCTCCGGGACAGGGGGCCGCTACGAGCAGTACTTC.

This chain links TRBV11-2 with TRBJ2-7; 8 bases agree with TRBD1. Trimming cost V 1 base and J 1 base; bases outside gene matches: 6. Germline CDR1 is SGHAT and CDR2 is FQNNGV. CDR3 length equals 16 residues. For the CDR3, the DNA is TGTGCCAGCAGCTTAGCCCCGGGACAGGTTTCCTACGAGCAGTACTTC. This gives the protein CASSLAPGQVSYEQYF.

This chain links TRBV5-6 with TRBJ1-1; 7 nucleotides agree with TRBD1. Germline values: CDR1 SGHDT, CDR2 YYEEEE. There are 16 residues in the CDR3. The J segment lost 1 base and the V segment lost 0 bases, leaving 6 bases of the junction unmatched. This CDR3 reads CASSLGSGTANTEAFF. The CDR3 DNA is TGTGCCAGCAGCTTGGGTTCCGGGACAGCGAACACTGAAGCTTTCTTT.

This clone was detected only once. The chain links TRBV15 to TRBJ2-7, with a possible D match to TRBD2 (5 bases). The V gene's germline CDR1 is LNHNV and CDR2 YYDKDF (reference sequence). Trimming removed 1 base at V and 6 bases at J, with 22 bases between. The CDR3 sequence is 17 residues long. Written as DNA, the CDR3 is TGTGCCACCAGCAGAGGAGCGGTCGGCGGGTCCGTACTCGAGCAGTACTTC. Translated, it gives CATSRGAVGGSVLEQYF.

The chain is built from TRBV30 and TRBJ1-1; unclear D gene. The CDR3 is 12 amino acids. CDR1 is GTSNPN and CDR2 is SVGIG in the germline V gene (reference sequence). V gave up 2 bases and J gave up 5 bases, with 9 bases separating them. CDR3 nucleotide sequence: TGTGCCTGGAGTCTGGAGGGTACTGAAGCTTTCTTT. The encoded protein is CAWSLEGTEAFF.

The chain uses TRBV28 and TRBJ2-7; 12 positions match TRBD2. The ends lost 3 bases at V and 4 bases at J; junction bases unmatched: 13. The CDR3 spans 18 residues. From germline, CDR1 is MDHEN and CDR2 SYDVKM. As DNA, the CDR3 is TGTGCCAGCAGTTTGGCCGGGACTAGCGGGTTAGTGGGGTACGAGCAGTACTTC. Residues: CASSLAGTSGLVGYEQYF.

This clone was detected only a few times. This chain links TRBV30 with TRBJ2-7; 10 bases map to TRBD2. The CDR3 runs to 14 residues. Losses at the gene ends were 3 bases for V and 6 bases for J; bases not matched to a gene: 8. Germline V lookup: CDR1 GTSNPN, CDR2 SVGIG (reference sequence). CDR3 in amino acids: CAWRDLAGVREQYF. CDR3 DNA sequence: TGTGCCTGGAGGGATCTAGCGGGAGTACGCGAGCAGTACTTC.

This clone has a handful of counts. The chain employs TRBV12-5 and TRBJ2-2, with D possibly matching TRBD1 (6 bases). Germline assignment: CDR1 LGHNT and CDR2 FRNRAP. V was trimmed by 5 bases and J by 7 bases, leaving 11 bases between them. This CDR3 has 13 residues. CDR3: CASGTGMVGELFF. The DNA for the CDR3 is TGTGCTAGTGGTACAGGGATGGTCGGGGAGCTGTTTTTT. Full variable domain (rest looked up from reference TRBV12-5 and TRBJ2-2): DARVTQTPRHKVTEMGQEVTMRCQPILGHNTVFWYRQTMMQGLELLAYFRNRAPLDDSGMPKDRFSAEMPDATLATLKIQPSEPRDSAVYFCASGTGMVGELFFGEGSRLTVL.

This clone has more than one count but fewer than ten. The chain is built from TRBV6-5 and TRBJ1-2; the D is unclear. The germline V gene encodes CDR1 MNHEY and CDR2 SVGAGI. Trimming cost V 2 bases and J 0 bases, with 7 bases left between them. The CDR3 runs 14 residues. The DNA for the CDR3 is TGTGCCAGCAGTTACGCGGGAACTAACTATGGCTACACCTTC. Translation: CASSYAGTNYGYTF.

The chain uses TRBV28 and TRBJ2-2; D is perhaps TRBD1 (6 bases). CDR3 length equals 17 residues. Per germline, CDR1 MDHEN and CDR2 SYDVKM. V shed 5 bases and J shed 0 bases, with 16 bases lying between them. This CDR3 is CASSRLQGIPNTGELFF. CDR3 nucleotides: TGTGCCAGCAGTAGACTACAGGGTATTCCGAACACCGGGGAGCTGTTTTTT. Supplemented by reference TRBV28 and TRBJ2-2, the full variable domain reads DVKVTQSSRYLVKRTGEKVFLECVQDMDHENMFWYRQDPGLGLRLIYFSYDVKMKEKGDIPEGYSVSREKKERFSLILESASTNQTSMYLCASSRLQGIPNTGELFFGEGSRLTVL.

Concerning this clone itself: Additional DNA sequences in this sample encode the identical CDR3. The chain has TRBV9 and TRBJ2-7; tentatively, D is TRBD2 (5 bases). The germline V gene encodes CDR1 SGDLS and CDR2 YYNGEE. The CDR3 spans 14 residues. The ends were cut back, 0 bases at V and 5 bases at J, with 12 bases in the middle. CDR3 DNA: TGTGCCAGCAGCGTAGTGGGCGGGTCCGACGAGCAGTACTTC. Protein: CASSVVGGSDEQYF.